This passage covers 17 T cell receptor beta chains from one sample sequenced in a study of T cell repertoires in cytomegalovirus infection. TCRdb analysed the reads with MiXCR anew, one entry per CDR3 protein. The table has around 450,000 distinct CDR3 sequences, about 11% seen once. The specimen sequenced was PBMCs. These receptors were obtained from a human donor in good health (CMV status not recorded). Some clones in this sample may be carry-over from other donors' samples.

This clonotype has more than one count but fewer than ten. This chain links TRBV7-3 with TRBJ1-1, with D uncertain. The CDR3 consists of 15 residues. The V end was cut by 5 bases, the J end by 0 bases, with 13 bases between. The germline gives CDR1 SGHTA, CDR2 FQGTGA. The CDR3 DNA reads as TGTGCCAGCAGCAGAGAAGGCGGGTTGAACACTGAAGCTTTCTTT. Residues: CASSREGGLNTEAFF.

This clonotype was observed many times. The rearrangement uses TRBV23-1 and TRBJ2-2; 8 nucleotides line up with TRBD1. TRBV23-1 is marked as an open reading frame, function uncertain. The CDR3 extends over 20 amino acids. V lost 2 bases to trimming and J lost 3 bases; unmatched junction nucleotides: 17. This CDR3 is CASSQRGTGSPARDTGELFF. The CDR3 DNA reads as TGCGCCAGCAGTCAACGGGGGACAGGCTCCCCCGCGAGGGACACCGGGGAGCTGTTTTTT.

This clonotype was seen many times. This rearrangement joins TRBV5-1 to TRBJ2-2; TRBD2 is a possible D gene (6 bases). The germline V gene has CDR1 SGHRS and CDR2 YFSETQ. The CDR3 spans 15 residues. V was clipped by 6 bases and J by 4 bases, with 16 bases between them. In DNA, the CDR3 is TGCGCCAGCATGACGACCGGGGGTAGCACCGGGGAGCTGTTTTTT. Translated, it gives CASMTTGGSTGELFF.

The sample holds many counts of this clonotype. This chain links TRBV5-1 with TRBJ1-1; D gene ambiguous. Germline lookup yields CDR1 SGHRS and CDR2 YFSETQ. Trimming took 7 bases from V and 3 from J, leaving 13 bases between them. The CDR3 is 13 residues long. The CDR3 region has the DNA TGCGCCAGCGGATCTTCCGAGGACACTGAAGCTTTCTTT. Its protein product is CASGSSEDTEAFF. Complete variable domain (other parts from reference TRBV5-1 and TRBJ1-1): KAGVTQTPRYLIKTRGQQVTLSCSPISGHRSVSWYQQTPGQGLQFLFEYFSETQRNKGNFPGRFSGRQFSNSRSEMNVSTLELGDSALYLCASGSSEDTEAFFGQGTRLTVV.

There are many counts of this clonotype. The chain carries TRBV12-3 or TRBV12-4 and TRBJ1-1, with D unclear. Trimming shortened V by 7 bases and J by 1 base, and 7 bases separated the two germline ends. The CDR3 sequence is 12 residues long. This CDR3 reads CASTLGNTEAFF. The CDR3 DNA sequence: TGTGCCAGCACCCTAGGGAACACTGAAGCTTTCTTT.

A few counts support this clonotype. The chain joins TRBV20-1 to TRBJ2-1, with D tentatively TRBD1 (6 bases). Germline CDR1 and CDR2: DFQATT and SNEGSKA (reference sequence). V was trimmed by 5 bases and J by 8 bases, leaving 13 bases between them. This CDR3 comprises 12 residues. The CDR3 here is CSAPTGIDEQFF. CDR3 DNA sequence: TGCAGTGCTCCAACAGGGATCGATGAGCAGTTCTTC.

In this sample, this clonotype turned up many times. The rearrangement joins TRBV10-3 to TRBJ2-1, with TRBD2 matching 8 bases. CDR1 is ENHRY, CDR2 SYGVKD, per germline. Trimming removed 2 bases from V and 5 bases from J; junction bases left unmatched: 8. The CDR3 length is 16 residues. CDR3 nucleotides: TGTGCCATCAGTGAGGGCGGGAGGTCGTGGAACAATGAGCAGTTCTTC. Encoded protein: CAISEGGRSWNNEQFF.

This clonotype was seen a handful of times. J is TRBJ1-5 and V is TRBV5-6; D ambiguous. The V gene lost 2 bases and the J gene lost 6 bases, with 9 bases spanning the gap. This CDR3 has 13 residues. From germline, CDR1 is SGHDT and CDR2 YYEEEE. The chain's CDR3 is CASSFGKGQPQHF. CDR3 nucleotide sequence: TGTGCCAGCAGCTTCGGGAAGGGTCAGCCCCAGCATTTT.

This clonotype was counted at least ten times. The genes are TRBV5-6 and TRBJ2-1, with a tentative D call TRBD1 (6 bases). Trimming left V 0 bases short and J 9 bases short, with 13 bases between. CDR1 SGHDT and CDR2 YYEEEE come from the germline V gene. The length of the CDR3 is 14 residues. The CDR3 protein is CASSLGWGRGEQFF. The DNA for the CDR3 is TGTGCCAGCAGCTTGGGGTGGGGGCGAGGTGAGCAGTTCTTC.

In its sample, this clonotype was seen many times. This CDR3 reads CASSYGGSNQPQHF. The CDR3 bases are TGTGCCAGCAGTTACGGGGGCAGCAATCAGCCCCAGCATTTT. The V gene is TRBV6-6, the J gene TRBJ1-5; maybe TRBD1 (6 bases). The CDR3 has 14 amino acids. Germline CDR1 is MNHNY and CDR2 is SVGAGI (reference sequence). The V end lost 2 bases, the J end lost 1 base, and 6 bases lay between the germline ends.

This clonotype was counted a few times. This chain uses TRBV9 with TRBJ1-3; unclear D gene. The CDR3 spans 16 residues. CDR1 and CDR2 from the germline V gene are SGDLS and YYNGEE. V dropped 3 bases and J dropped 0 bases, with 13 bases sitting between them. CDR3 nucleotides: TGTGCCAGCAGCGCCCAGGAATCACGCTCTGGAAACACCATATATTTT. Its translation is CASSAQESRSGNTIYF. The full variable domain, its missing parts supplied by reference TRBV9 and TRBJ1-3, is DSGVTQTPKHLITATGQRVTLRCSPRSGDLSVYWYQQSLDQGLQFLIQYYNGEERAKGNILERFSAQQFPDLHSELNLSSLELGDSALYFCASSAQESRSGNTIYFGEGSWLTVV.

This clonotype was counted at least ten times. This rearrangement joins TRBV20-1 to TRBJ2-3; D may match TRBD1 or TRBD2 (7 bases each). The CDR3 runs to 13 residues. CDR1 and CDR2 from the germline V gene are DFQATT and SNEGSKA (reference sequence). V lost 6 bases to trimming and J lost 5 bases, with 15 bases between them. CDR3 sequence reads: CSAEGAGEDTQYF. The CDR3 coding sequence is TGCAGTGCCGAGGGGGCGGGAGAAGATACGCAGTATTTT.

This sequence joins TRBV5-5 and TRBJ2-1, with 7 bases that match TRBD1. CDR1 and CDR2 from the germline V gene are SGHKS and YYEKEE (reference sequence). Trimming removed 4 bases from V and 0 bases from J; junction bases left unmatched: 7. The CDR3 is 16 residues long. This chain's CDR3 is CASSLQGQSSYNEQFF. The CDR3 DNA is TGTGCCAGCAGCCTCCAGGGACAGAGCTCCTACAATGAGCAGTTCTTC.

The rearrangement uses TRBV5-4 and TRBJ2-2, with a weak D call TRBD2 (6 bases). Germline V CDR1 and CDR2: SGHNT, YYREEE (reference sequence). Trimming took off 4 bases at V and 0 bases at J, with 13 bases between the two ends. This CDR3 spans 16 amino acids. The CDR3 region has the DNA TGTGCCAGCAGCCCATGGGGGGTCGCGAACACCGGGGAGCTGTTTTTT. Translation gives CASSPWGVANTGELFF. The whole variable domain, filled in from reference TRBV5-4 and TRBJ2-2, reads ETGVTQSPTHLIKTRGQQVTLRCSSQSGHNTVSWYQQALGQGPQFIFQYYREEENGRGNFPPRFSGLQFPNYSSELNVNALELDDSALYLCASSPWGVANTGELFFGEGSRLTVL.

This clonotype was picked up many times. The CDR3 sequence: CASRASGGNTGELFF. CDR3 DNA: TGTGCCAGCAGAGCTAGCGGGGGTAACACCGGGGAGCTGTTTTTT. The chain employs TRBV11-2 and TRBJ2-2; 10 nucleotides agree with TRBD2. The CDR3 runs to 15 residues. CDR1 and CDR2 from the germline V gene are SGHAT and FQNNGV. Trimming at V came to 6 bases and at J to 2 bases, leaving 3 bases not matched to a gene.

The rearrangement uses TRBV30 and TRBJ2-2; 9 bases agree with TRBD2. The CDR3 runs 15 residues. Unmatched junction bases numbered 9, after V lost 3 bases and J lost 7 bases. Looked up from germline, CDR1 is GTSNPN and CDR2 is SVGIG (reference sequence). The CDR3 region is CAWSENLLAGGELFF. The DNA of the CDR3 is TGTGCCTGGAGCGAAAACTTACTAGCGGGCGGGGAGCTGTTTTTT.

The rearrangement uses TRBV20-1 and TRBJ2-1; D ambiguous. V was cut by 6 bases and J by 5 bases, with 5 bases left in between. This CDR3 is 10 amino acids long. The V gene's germline CDR1 is DFQATT and CDR2 SNEGSKA (reference sequence). The CDR3 nucleotides read TGCAGTGCGTGGGACAATGAGCAGTTCTTC. It encodes CSAWDNEQFF.